This TCR beta chain was profiled in a study of blood T cell repertoires in COVID-19. Trimming took 4 bases from V and 6 from J, leaving 14 bases between them. The germline V gene encodes CDR1 SGHRS and CDR2 YFSETQ. The CDR3 extends over 13 amino acids. Sequencing used immunoSEQ multiplex PCR; TCRdb keeps in-frame clones, though not all of them. This sample has around 190,000 clones, with 80% found just once. The sequence was obtained from a man aged 65 to 79 with active or convalescent COVID-19. The sequenced sample consisted of peripheral blood. The V call is TRBV5-1, the J call TRBJ2-7; D is perhaps TRBD2 (6 bases). This CDR3 reads CASSQLLGGEQYF. Here the CDR3 DNA reads TGCGCCAGCAGCCAACTACTGGGAGGCGAGCAGTACTTC.